What follows describes a single T cell receptor (beta chain). The antigen is not known. This entry comes from a study of early stage breast cancer tumors. Study observations and caveats: Unsorted bulk genomic DNA sequencing lacked pairing and functional marker data. Most shared enriched TCRB sequences were commonly generated ones.

This CDR3 is built from 16 residues. V was clipped by 1 base and J by 2 bases, with 12 bases between them. CDR1 is LNHDA and CDR2 is SQIVND in the germline V gene (reference sequence). Assay used: immunoSEQ multiplex PCR; TCRdb lists only in-frame clones, some missing. The profile covers over 7,000 clones, with 60% to 80% appearing a single time and around 8.8% taken by the ten largest. This clonotype originated in a person between 55 and 70 years old with breast cancer. This chain connects TRBV19 to TRBJ1-5; D may be TRBD1 (5 bases). Sequencing used normal breast tissue next to the tumor. CDR3 DNA sequence: TGTGCCAGTAGTATAGGGACATGGTGGGGCAATCAGCCCCAGCATTTT. Translated, it gives CASSIGTWWGNQPQHF.